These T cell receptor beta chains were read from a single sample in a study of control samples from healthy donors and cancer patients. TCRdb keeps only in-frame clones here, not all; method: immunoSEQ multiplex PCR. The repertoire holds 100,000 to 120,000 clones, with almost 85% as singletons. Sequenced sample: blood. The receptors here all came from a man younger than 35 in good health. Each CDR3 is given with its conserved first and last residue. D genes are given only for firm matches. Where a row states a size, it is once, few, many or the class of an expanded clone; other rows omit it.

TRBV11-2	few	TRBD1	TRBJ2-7	CASSLRAGGSYEQYF	TGTGCCAGCAGCTTAAGGGCAGGGGGCTCCTACGAGCAGTACTTC
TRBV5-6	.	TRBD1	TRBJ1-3	CASSYSGQGVSGNTIYF	TGTGCCAGCAGCTATTCGGGACAGGGGGTCTCTGGAAACACCATATATTTT
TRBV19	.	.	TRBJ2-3	CASSIAWDSTDTQYF	TGTGCCAGTAGTATAGCTTGGGACAGCACAGATACGCAGTATTTT
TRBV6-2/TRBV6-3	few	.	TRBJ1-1	CASSYLGVREAFF	TGTGCCAGCAGTTACTTGGGGGTTCGAGAAGCTTTCTTT
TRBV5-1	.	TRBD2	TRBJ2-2	CASSPGLATNTGELFF	TGCGCCAGCAGCCCGGGACTAGCGACGAACACCGGGGAGCTGTTTTTT
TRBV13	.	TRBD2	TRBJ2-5	CASSLRASGVQETQYF	TGTGCCAGCAGCTTAAGGGCTAGCGGGGTCCAGGAGACCCAGTACTTC
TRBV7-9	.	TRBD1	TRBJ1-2	CASSEWTGVRNGYTF	TGTGCCAGCAGCGAGTGGACAGGGGTTAGGAATGGCTACACCTTC
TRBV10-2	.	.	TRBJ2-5	CASKAWQETQYF	TGCGCCAGCAAAGCCTGGCAAGAGACCCAGTACTTC
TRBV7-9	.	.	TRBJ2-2	CASSRPGPPGELFF	TGTGCCAGCAGCCGTCCGGGGCCCCCCGGGGAGCTGTTTTTT
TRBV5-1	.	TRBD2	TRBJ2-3	CASSLGGGGAADTQYF	TGCGCCAGCAGCTTGGGCGGCGGGGGGGCCGCAGATACGCAGTATTTT